This TCR beta chain originates from a study of shared clonotypes between healthy human individuals. Looking at the study overall: The donor pool was made up of a couple of women and a few men aged 18 to 49.

Splitting of CD4+ cells produced CD45RA+ naive and CD45RA-negative memory subsets. Researchers divided each subset's genomic DNA evenly across several immunoSEQ plates. The input for sorted-subset replicate PCRs was around 0.2 ug DNA, 30,000 or so T cell genomes. Sequenced by immunoSEQ multiplex PCR; TCRdb stores in-frame clones only, minus some. Altogether around 1.5 million clones are present, 95% to 99% being singletons, with the ten largest covering roughly 0.45%. Material: naive CD4+ T cells sorted from blood. Specified subset: CD45RA+ positively selected. This TCR derives from a man aged 25-40 years in good health.

The CDR3 region has the DNA TGTGCCAGCAGCTTAAAACGGGCAGACCAAGAGACCCAGTACTTC. Amino acid sequence: CASSLKRADQETQYF. J is TRBJ2-5 and V is TRBV7-2; D unclear. Germline CDR1 SGHTA, CDR2 FQGNSA. The CDR3 sequence is 15 residues long. The V end was cut by 2 bases, the J end by 0 bases, with 10 bases between.